The rows below give T cell receptor beta chains drawn from one sample of a study of T-cell memory formation after mild COVID-19. A single record per CDR3 protein comes from TCRdb applying MiXCR to the 5' RACE reads. The sample shows around 510,000 distinct CDR3 sequences, less than 25% of them seen only once. Sequenced material: PBMCs or a T cell subset sorted from them (not recorded which). Receptor source: an adult woman who had mild COVID-19 (a few samples of this study predate the infection). Cell type and time point are not known. Both conserved end residues are part of each CDR3. A D gene is named only where the DNA matches it firmly. The size field is filled for only some rows; it gives once, few, many or a size class.

v_call: TRBV5-1
j_call: TRBJ2-3
d_call: TRBD2
clone_size: many
cdr3_aa: CASSIRTSLDTQYF
cdr3_nt: TGCGCCAGCAGCATCCGGACTAGTCTAGATACGCAGTATTTT

v_call: TRBV7-2
j_call: TRBJ2-3
d_call: NA
clone_size: few
cdr3_aa: CASSLYWGDTQYF
cdr3_nt: TGTGCCAGCAGCTTATACTGGGGAGATACGCAGTATTTT

v_call: TRBV4-1
j_call: TRBJ2-7
d_call: NA
clone_size: NA
cdr3_aa: CASAAGSSYEQYF
cdr3_nt: TGCGCCAGCGCGGCGGGTTCGTCCTACGAGCAGTACTTC

v_call: TRBV12-3/TRBV12-4
j_call: TRBJ1-1
d_call: NA
clone_size: many
cdr3_aa: CASSFNHLSNSEAFF
cdr3_nt: TGTGCCAGCAGTTTCAATCACCTATCGAACTCTGAAGCTTTCTTT

v_call: TRBV15
j_call: TRBJ2-5
d_call: NA
clone_size: NA
cdr3_aa: CATSRDGRGETQYF
cdr3_nt: TGTGCCACCAGCAGAGATGGCAGGGGAGAGACCCAGTACTTC

v_call: TRBV7-9
j_call: TRBJ1-1
d_call: TRBD1
clone_size: NA
cdr3_aa: CASSPIYQDREAFF
cdr3_nt: TGTGCCAGCAGCCCCATCTACCAGGACAGGGAAGCTTTCTTT

v_call: TRBV6-5
j_call: TRBJ1-3
d_call: NA
clone_size: NA
cdr3_aa: CASSYSSGNTIYF
cdr3_nt: TGTGCCAGCAGTTACTCGTCGGGAAACACCATATATTTT

v_call: TRBV23-1
j_call: TRBJ2-2
d_call: NA
clone_size: NA
cdr3_aa: CASSLRVRGYTGELFF
cdr3_nt: TGCGCCAGCAGTCTCCGGGTCAGGGGCTACACCGGGGAGCTGTTTTTT

v_call: TRBV20-1
j_call: TRBJ2-1
d_call: TRBD2
clone_size: NA
cdr3_aa: CSARDLDLAGGILNEQFF
cdr3_nt: TGCAGTGCTAGAGATCTAGATTTGGCGGGGGGAATATTGAATGAGCAGTTCTTC

v_call: TRBV6-6
j_call: TRBJ2-7
d_call: TRBD1
clone_size: few
cdr3_aa: CASSQPSGTETYEQYF
cdr3_nt: TGTGCCAGCAGTCAACCCTCCGGGACAGAAACGTACGAGCAGTACTTC

v_call: TRBV19
j_call: TRBJ2-5
d_call: NA
clone_size: few
cdr3_aa: CASSILATRETQYF
cdr3_nt: TGTGCCAGTAGTATCTTGGCTACCCGGGAGACCCAGTACTTC

v_call: TRBV7-2
j_call: TRBJ2-2
d_call: NA
clone_size: few
cdr3_aa: CASSSRGGELFF
cdr3_nt: TGTGCCAGCAGCTCCCGTGGCGGGGAGCTGTTTTTT

v_call: TRBV20-1
j_call: TRBJ2-1
d_call: TRBD2
clone_size: few
cdr3_aa: CSALAGDGRNEQFF
cdr3_nt: TGCAGTGCTCTAGCGGGAGATGGGAGGAATGAGCAGTTCTTC

v_call: TRBV12-3/TRBV12-4
j_call: TRBJ2-1
d_call: NA
clone_size: NA
cdr3_aa: CASSPLNAWQFF
cdr3_nt: TGTGCCAGCAGTCCCCTAAACGCGTGGCAGTTCTTC

v_call: TRBV7-2
j_call: TRBJ1-1
d_call: NA
clone_size: many
cdr3_aa: CASRQSRNTEAFF
cdr3_nt: TGTGCCAGCAGACAAAGCAGAAACACTGAAGCTTTCTTT

v_call: TRBV5-1
j_call: TRBJ1-6
d_call: TRBD1
clone_size: few
cdr3_aa: CASSSYQGQGVNSPLHF
cdr3_nt: TGCGCCAGCAGCTCTTATCAGGGACAGGGGGTTAATTCACCCCTCCACTTT

v_call: TRBV19
j_call: TRBJ2-1
d_call: TRBD1
clone_size: many
cdr3_aa: CASSESGTEGQFF
cdr3_nt: TGTGCCAGTAGTGAATCCGGGACAGAGGGGCAGTTCTTC

v_call: TRBV7-9
j_call: TRBJ2-1
d_call: NA
clone_size: few
cdr3_aa: CASSSNKGPDYGQFF
cdr3_nt: TGTGCCAGCAGCTCTAATAAGGGGCCCGACTATGGGCAGTTCTTC

v_call: TRBV7-9
j_call: TRBJ1-2
d_call: NA
clone_size: NA
cdr3_aa: CASTGHSDNYGYTF
cdr3_nt: TGTGCCAGCACCGGCCATTCGGATAACTATGGCTACACCTTC

v_call: TRBV28
j_call: TRBJ1-6
d_call: NA
clone_size: NA
cdr3_aa: CASSFSNSPLHF
cdr3_nt: TGTGCCAGCAGTTTCAGTAATTCACCCCTCCACTTT

v_call: TRBV2
j_call: TRBJ2-7
d_call: NA
clone_size: many
cdr3_aa: CASSPSIEQYF
cdr3_nt: TGTGCCAGCAGTCCGTCGATCGAGCAGTACTTC

v_call: TRBV30
j_call: TRBJ2-5
d_call: NA
clone_size: NA
cdr3_aa: CAWSVNQGETQYF
cdr3_nt: TGTGCCTGGAGTGTAAATCAGGGAGAGACCCAGTACTTC

v_call: TRBV4-1
j_call: TRBJ2-1
d_call: NA
clone_size: few
cdr3_aa: CASRPARSEQFF
cdr3_nt: TGCGCCAGCAGACCAGCCCGCAGTGAGCAGTTCTTC

v_call: TRBV12-3/TRBV12-4
j_call: TRBJ2-7
d_call: TRBD1
clone_size: NA
cdr3_aa: CASSFPGQGVHEQYF
cdr3_nt: TGTGCCAGCAGTTTTCCGGGACAGGGTGTCCACGAGCAGTACTTC

v_call: TRBV7-2
j_call: TRBJ2-3
d_call: TRBD2
clone_size: NA
cdr3_aa: CASSPQGLGTDTQYF
cdr3_nt: TGTGCCAGCAGCCCACAGGGACTAGGTACAGATACGCAGTATTTT

v_call: TRBV15
j_call: TRBJ1-5
d_call: NA
clone_size: few
cdr3_aa: CATSRALEQPQHF
cdr3_nt: TGTGCCACCAGCAGAGCCCTGGAGCAGCCCCAGCATTTT

v_call: TRBV29-1
j_call: TRBJ1-1
d_call: NA
clone_size: NA
cdr3_aa: CSVSGVPNTEAFF
cdr3_nt: TGCAGCGTATCAGGGGTTCCGAACACTGAAGCTTTCTTT

v_call: TRBV5-5
j_call: TRBJ2-7
d_call: NA
clone_size: many
cdr3_aa: CASSWDFAYEQYF
cdr3_nt: TGTGCCAGCAGCTGGGACTTTGCCTACGAGCAGTACTTC

v_call: TRBV14
j_call: TRBJ2-3
d_call: NA
clone_size: NA
cdr3_aa: CASSQDPTGDTQYF
cdr3_nt: TGTGCCAGCAGCCAAGACCCCACGGGAGATACGCAGTATTTT

v_call: TRBV7-6
j_call: TRBJ2-3
d_call: TRBD2
clone_size: many
cdr3_aa: CASSSRLAGQNTDTQYF
cdr3_nt: TGTGCCAGCAGCTCCAGACTAGCGGGGCAGAACACAGATACGCAGTATTTT

v_call: TRBV6-5
j_call: TRBJ2-1
d_call: NA
clone_size: NA
cdr3_aa: CASSTTHNEQFF
cdr3_nt: TGTGCCAGCAGTACCACTCACAATGAGCAGTTCTTC

v_call: TRBV27
j_call: TRBJ2-7
d_call: NA
clone_size: once
cdr3_aa: CASSSVRGYEQYF
cdr3_nt: TGTGCCAGCAGTTCTGTCAGGGGATACGAGCAGTACTTC

v_call: TRBV7-9
j_call: TRBJ1-2
d_call: NA
clone_size: NA
cdr3_aa: CASSLVGVNYGYTF
cdr3_nt: TGTGCCAGCAGCTTAGTAGGAGTTAACTATGGCTACACCTTC